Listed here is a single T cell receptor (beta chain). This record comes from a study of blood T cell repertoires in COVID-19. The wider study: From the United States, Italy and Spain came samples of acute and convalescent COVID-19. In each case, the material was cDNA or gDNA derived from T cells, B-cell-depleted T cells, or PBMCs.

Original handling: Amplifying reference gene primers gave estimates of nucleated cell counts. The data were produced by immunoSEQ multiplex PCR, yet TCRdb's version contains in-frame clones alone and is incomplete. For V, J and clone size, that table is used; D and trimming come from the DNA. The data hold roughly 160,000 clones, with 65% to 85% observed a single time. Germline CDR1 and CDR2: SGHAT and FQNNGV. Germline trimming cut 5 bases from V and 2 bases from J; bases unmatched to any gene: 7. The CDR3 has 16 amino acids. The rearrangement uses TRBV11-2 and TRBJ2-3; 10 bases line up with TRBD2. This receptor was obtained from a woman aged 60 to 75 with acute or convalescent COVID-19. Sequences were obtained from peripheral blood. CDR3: CASSKSSGGHTDTQYF. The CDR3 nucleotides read TGTGCCAGCAGCAAGTCTAGCGGGGGCCACACAGATACGCAGTATTTT.